The 12 T cell receptor beta chains below come from one sample, sequenced in a study of shared T cell receptors in the human thymus. Data came from immunoSEQ multiplex PCR; TCRdb stores just in-frame clones and leaves some out. The sample includes roughly 710,000 clones, 80% to 90% seen only once; the top ten take approximately 0.01%. The same sample was also used in a study of human thymus T cells.

Specimen: thymocytes. The origin of the receptors is a girl under three years old with a congenital heart defect.

The rearrangement links TRBV19 to TRBJ1-2; D not resolved. Trimming cost V 2 bases and J 1 base, with 8 bases left between them. Germline V gives CDR1 LNHDA, CDR2 SQIVND (reference sequence). The CDR3 runs 14 residues. The CDR3 DNA sequence: TGTGCCAGTAGTATACCGGGGAATAACTATGGCTACACCTTC. Translation: CASSIPGNNYGYTF.

The V call is TRBV4-1, the J call TRBJ2-6; D is ambiguous. Trimming pared 4 bases from V and 0 bases from J, leaving 13 bases between. The CDR3 has 17 amino acids. Germline V gene lookup returns CDR1 MGHRA and CDR2 YSYEKL. The CDR3 DNA follows: TGCGCCAGCAGCCCCGTTCCAAAGAGCTCTGGGGCCAACGTCCTGACTTTC. Translation: CASSPVPKSSGANVLTF.

The chain is built from TRBV5-4 and TRBJ1-1; weak D call: TRBD1 (5 bases). Trimming cost V 0 bases and J 0 bases, with 15 bases left between them. CDR1 is SGHNT, CDR2 YYREEE, per germline (reference sequence). CDR3 size: 17 residues. In DNA, the CDR3 is TGTGCCAGCAGCTTGGTTTCACGACAGAAGGTGAACACTGAAGCTTTCTTT. This sequence encodes CASSLVSRQKVNTEAFF.

The chain recombines TRBV2 with TRBJ2-7; D is possibly TRBD1 (6 bases). Germline V CDR1 and CDR2: SNHLY, FYNNEI. Trimming took 6 bases from V and 7 from J, leaving 19 bases between them. The CDR3 length is 14 residues. The CDR3 is CASRVGQGTWEQYF. CDR3 coding DNA: TGTGCCAGCAGAGTAGGCCAGGGGACCTGGGAGCAGTACTTC.

V gene TRBV6-5 combines with J gene TRBJ2-7, with 9 bases matching TRBD1. The CDR3 is made up of 12 amino acids. Germline V gene data show CDR1 as MNHEY and CDR2 as SVGAGI. V shed 6 bases, J shed 6 bases, and the junction held 3 bases outside the gene matches. The CDR3 spells CASRNRGPEQYF. The DNA of the CDR3 is TGTGCCAGCAGGAACAGGGGGCCCGAGCAGTACTTC.

The CDR3 nucleotides are TGTGCCAGCTCTTCCCCCGGGACAGATCCCACAGATACGCAGTATTTT. It translates to CASSSPGTDPTDTQYF. V usage is TRBV27 and J usage is TRBJ2-3; 7 bases line up with TRBD1. The ends lost 8 bases at V and 2 bases at J; junction bases unmatched: 13. The CDR3 has 16 amino acids. CDR1 and CDR2 from the germline V gene are MNHEY and SMNVEV (reference sequence).

V usage is TRBV29-1 and J usage is TRBJ2-5; D is unresolved. The CDR3 has 12 amino acids. Trimming left V 2 bases short and J 2 bases short, with 6 bases between. Germline V gives CDR1 SQVTM, CDR2 ANQGSEA. CDR3 nucleotide sequence: TGCAGCGTTGAACGGTATCAAGAGACCCAGTACTTC. This gives the protein CSVERYQETQYF.

The V gene is TRBV9, the J gene TRBJ2-3, with a tentative D call TRBD2 (5 bases). The V end was cut by 0 bases, the J end by 1 base, with 9 bases between. Per the germline V gene, CDR1 is SGDLS and CDR2 is YYNGEE. The length of the CDR3 is 15 residues. In nucleotides, the CDR3 is TGTGCCAGCAGCGTAGATGGACTGGGCACAGATACGCAGTATTTT. Translating gives CASSVDGLGTDTQYF.

The rearrangement uses TRBV11-1 and TRBJ2-1; 12 positions match TRBD2. V dropped 5 bases and J dropped 9; count of bases not matched to a gene: 8. The CDR3 loop spans 15 amino acids. Germline assignment: CDR1 SGHAT and CDR2 FQDESV (reference sequence). This chain's CDR3 is CASSGGLAGRAEQFF. The CDR3, as DNA: TGTGCCAGCAGCGGAGGACTAGCGGGGAGAGCTGAGCAGTTCTTC.

The rearrangement uses TRBV7-3 and TRBJ2-1, with 12 positions matching TRBD2. Per the germline V gene, CDR1 is SGHTA and CDR2 is FQGTGA. Trimming at V came to 5 bases and at J to 8 bases, leaving 13 bases not matched to a gene. The CDR3 length is 17 residues. The CDR3 spells CASSINLTTSGGDEQFF. The CDR3 DNA reads as TGTGCCAGCAGCATTAACTTAACGACTAGCGGGGGTGATGAGCAGTTCTTC.

The J gene is TRBJ2-5, the V gene TRBV5-1; D is perhaps TRBD2 (6 bases). Trimming shortened V by 0 bases and J by 9 bases, and 15 bases separated the two germline ends. Germline loops: CDR1 SGHRS, CDR2 YFSETQ. This CDR3 contains 14 residues. This chain's CDR3 is CASSLGLVVGAQYF. CDR3 coding DNA: TGCGCCAGCAGCTTGGGACTAGTCGTTGGGGCCCAGTACTTC.

This sequence joins TRBV13 and TRBJ1-5; perhaps TRBD1 as D (6 bases). The germline CDR1 and CDR2 sequences are PRHDT and FYEKMQ (reference sequence). V shed 5 bases and J shed 3 bases, with 11 bases lying between them. This CDR3 is built from 14 residues. CDR3: CASSPTGTNQPQHF. The DNA of the CDR3 is TGTGCCAGCAGCCCAACAGGGACCAATCAGCCCCAGCATTTT.